This record concerns one T cell receptor (beta chain) sequence. Germline CDR1 SGHTA, CDR2 FQGNSA. V shed 2 bases, J shed 7 bases, and the junction held 7 bases outside the gene matches. CDR3 length equals 15 residues. These data belong to a study of control samples from healthy donors and cancer patients. Repertoires were generated with immunoSEQ multiplex PCR, while TCRdb's copy carries only in-frame clones and drops some. Here the sample spans about 100,000 clones, around four fifths being singletons. Sequencing input: blood. The chain is built from TRBV7-2 and TRBJ1-2, with 10 bases matching TRBD1. The sequence was collected from a man between 18 and 35 years old in good health. The CDR3 DNA reads TGTGCCAGCAGCTTAACGCGGGACAGGGGTCGTGGCTACACCTTC. This translates into CASSLTRDRGRGYTF.